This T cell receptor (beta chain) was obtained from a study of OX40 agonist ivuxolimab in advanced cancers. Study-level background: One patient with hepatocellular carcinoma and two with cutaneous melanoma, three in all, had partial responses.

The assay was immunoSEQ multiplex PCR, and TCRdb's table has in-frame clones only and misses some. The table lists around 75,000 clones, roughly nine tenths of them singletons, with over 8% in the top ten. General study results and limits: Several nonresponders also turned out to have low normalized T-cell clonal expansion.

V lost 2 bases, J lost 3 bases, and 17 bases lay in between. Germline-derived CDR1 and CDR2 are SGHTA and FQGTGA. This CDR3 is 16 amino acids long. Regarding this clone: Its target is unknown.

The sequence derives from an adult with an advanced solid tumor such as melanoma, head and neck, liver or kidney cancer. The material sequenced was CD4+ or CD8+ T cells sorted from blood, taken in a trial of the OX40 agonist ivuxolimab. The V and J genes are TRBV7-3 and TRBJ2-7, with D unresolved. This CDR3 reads CASSLARGTAHYEQYF. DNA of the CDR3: TGTGCCAGCAGCTTAGCGCGCGGAACAGCACACTACGAGCAGTACTTC.